This TCR beta chain stems from a study of metastatic and nonmetastatic thyroid tumors. Trimming removed 7 bases at V and 1 base at J, with 18 bases between. Per germline, CDR1 SGHRS and CDR2 YFSETQ. This CDR3 has 17 amino acids. Patients had received no treatment of any kind before thyroid surgery. This clone turned up a few times. TCRdb called clones again from the PCR reads with MiXCR. The table lists 8,000 to 8,500 clones, roughly 40% of them singletons. The source of this sequence is a male donor with papillary thyroid cancer or a benign thyroid nodule (not recorded which). Some clones in this sample may be carry-over from other donors' samples. The chain joins TRBV5-1 to TRBJ2-6; tentative D call: TRBD2 (7 bases). The material sequenced was tumor tissue. The CDR3 DNA follows: TGCGCCAGCCGTCCGAGGGGGGGTGCATCTGGGGCCAACGTCCTGACTTTC. This sequence encodes CASRPRGGASGANVLTF. Full variable domain (remainder filled in from reference TRBV5-1 and TRBJ2-6): KAGVTQTPRYLIKTRGQQVTLSCSPISGHRSVSWYQQTPGQGLQFLFEYFSETQRNKGNFPGRFSGRQFSNSRSEMNVSTLELGDSALYLCASRPRGGASGANVLTFGAGSRLTVL.